What follows are 16 T cell receptor beta chains derived from one specimen sequenced in a study of OX40 agonist ivuxolimab in advanced cancers. Some clones are missing from TCRdb's copy, which holds only in-frame ones; the method was immunoSEQ multiplex PCR. The sample has approximately 77,000 clones, approximately 85% seen once. This sample comprised CD4+ or CD8+ T cells sorted from blood, obtained in a trial of the OX40 agonist ivuxolimab. These receptors were obtained from an adult with an advanced solid tumor such as melanoma, head and neck, liver or kidney cancer.

The rearrangement links TRBV5-6 to TRBJ2-3; D perhaps matches TRBD1 (6 bases). Germline CDR1 and CDR2: SGHDT and YYEEEE. The CDR3 spans 15 residues. V lost 0 bases and J lost 0, with 8 bases in between. The chain's CDR3 is CASSLVQGSTDTQYF. The CDR3 DNA is TGTGCCAGCAGCTTGGTACAGGGCAGCACAGATACGCAGTATTTT.

This chain connects TRBV19 to TRBJ1-1; TRBD1 is a possible D gene (5 bases). V lost 7 bases to trimming and J lost 2 bases, with 17 bases between them. Germline CDR1 LNHDA, CDR2 SQIVND (reference sequence). CDR3 length equals 15 residues. DNA of the CDR3: TGTGCCAGTACCCCCCGGGGGACGGTTAACACTGAAGCTTTCTTT. Protein: CASTPRGTVNTEAFF.

This clone has a handful of counts. This chain links TRBV30 with TRBJ1-1, with a weak D call TRBD1 (6 bases). CDR1 and CDR2 (germline): GTSNPN, SVGIG (reference sequence). V lost 3 bases to trimming and J lost 4 bases, with 15 bases between them. The CDR3 consists of 14 residues. As DNA, the CDR3 is TGTGCCTGGAGCCGCGCAGGGGTTGTCACTGAAGCTTTCTTT. This encodes CAWSRAGVVTEAFF.

This sequence joins TRBV28 and TRBJ2-5; 8 bases line up with TRBD2. Germline V CDR1 and CDR2: MDHEN, SYDVKM. After removal of 5 bases from V and 7 bases from J, the junction contained 12 bases not matched to a gene. The CDR3 is made up of 15 amino acids. CDR3 nucleotide sequence: TGTGCCAGCAGTACCCCGGGACTAGGGGTCAGGACCCAGTACTTC. It is translated as CASSTPGLGVRTQYF.

This clone was seen just once. The rearrangement links TRBV6-7 to TRBJ2-3; D is undetermined. TRBV6-7 is placed among ORFs of uncertain function. The CDR3 covers 13 residues. V lost 6 bases and J 0 bases, leaving 7 bases between the germline ends. The CDR3 reads CASRGKSTDTQYF. The CDR3 DNA reads TGTGCCAGCAGGGGGAAGAGCACAGATACGCAGTATTTT.

V is TRBV21-1 and J is TRBJ1-1; the table calls TRBD1, which could not be checked here. TRBV21-1 is reported as a pseudogene. The CDR3 extends over 13 amino acids. The CDR3 bases are TGTGCCAGCAGCAAAACAGTGGGCACTGAAGCTTTCTTT. As protein: CASSKTVGTEAFF.

This clone was observed once. The genes are TRBV5-1 and TRBJ2-5; 9 bases agree with TRBD2. Germline V CDR1 and CDR2: SGHRS, YFSETQ. The CDR3 sequence is 14 residues long. V shed 7 bases and J 1 base; nucleotides not matched to a gene: 5. The CDR3 region is CASRSGGSQETQYF. The CDR3, as DNA: TGCGCCAGCCGTAGCGGGGGTTCCCAAGAGACCCAGTACTTC.

This chain links TRBV5-1 with TRBJ2-3; 7 bases map to TRBD1. CDR1 SGHRS and CDR2 YFSETQ come from the germline V gene. After removal of 0 bases from V and 3 bases from J, the junction contained 7 bases not matched to a gene. The CDR3 runs to 16 residues. CDR3 sequence reads: CASSLAQRQGTDTQYF. The CDR3 DNA reads as TGCGCCAGCAGCTTGGCCCAGAGACAGGGAACAGATACGCAGTATTTT.

V usage is TRBV2 and J usage is TRBJ2-4; D gene uncertain. CDR1 is SNHLY, CDR2 FYNNEI, per germline. V lost 4 bases, J lost 5 bases, and 6 bases lay in between. The CDR3 covers 12 residues. CDR3 nucleotide sequence: TGTGCCAGCAGTGCTGGGCAAAACATTCAGTACTTC. It yields the protein CASSAGQNIQYF.

This chain joins TRBV5-1 and TRBJ2-1; TRBD2 might be the D (5 bases). CDR1 is SGHRS and CDR2 is YFSETQ in the germline V gene. This CDR3 has 14 amino acids. Trimming stripped 2 bases from V and 5 bases from J, with 11 bases between. DNA of the CDR3: TGCGCCAGCAGCTTCGGACTCGGAGACAATGAGCAGTTCTTC. Translated, it gives CASSFGLGDNEQFF.

The chain has TRBV4-3 and TRBJ2-3; no firm D call. CDR1 and CDR2 (germline): LGHNA, YSLEER. The CDR3 extends over 16 amino acids. Trimming removed 3 bases at V and 1 base at J, with 14 bases between. CDR3 coding DNA: TGCGCCAGCAGCCATGGCGGCTCATTCGGCACAGATACGCAGTATTTT. This codes for CASSHGGSFGTDTQYF.

The DNA of the CDR3 is TGTGCCAGCATCGAAGGTCTGGGATCCGTTGGCTACACCTTC. Its protein product is CASIEGLGSVGYTF. This chain joins TRBV6-1 and TRBJ1-2; no firm D call. The V gene lost 7 bases and the J gene lost 7 bases, with 19 bases spanning the gap. CDR3 length: 14 residues. CDR1 and CDR2 from the germline V gene are MNHNS and SASEGT.

V and J are TRBV19 and TRBJ2-1, with D tentatively TRBD1 (6 bases). V shed 6 bases and J shed 6 bases, with 15 bases lying between them. From germline, CDR1 is LNHDA and CDR2 SQIVND (reference sequence). This CDR3 is 14 amino acids long. Here the CDR3 DNA reads TGTGCCAGTAGACCTCTCCGGGACACCAATGAGCAGTTCTTC. Protein: CASRPLRDTNEQFF.

The V call is TRBV5-4, the J call TRBJ1-4; D is unclear. Germline values: CDR1 SGHNT, CDR2 YYREEE (reference sequence). V shed 2 bases and J shed 4 bases, with 0 bases lying between them. The CDR3 has 11 amino acids. The CDR3 here is CASSFNEKLFF. The CDR3 DNA follows: TGTGCCAGCAGCTTTAATGAAAAACTGTTTTTT.

V is TRBV11-3 and J is TRBJ2-1, with TRBD1 matching 9 bases. CDR3 length equals 16 residues. V shed 3 bases and J 7 bases; nucleotides not matched to a gene: 10. Per the germline V gene, CDR1 is SGHNT and CDR2 is YENEEA. In DNA form, the CDR3 reads TGTGCCAGCAGCTTTGGTGATTACGGACAGGGGAATGAGCAGTTCTTC. This gives the protein CASSFGDYGQGNEQFF.

This chain links TRBV18 with TRBJ2-2; the match to TRBD2 covers 12 bases. This CDR3 region has 18 residues. Germline loops: CDR1 KGHSH, CDR2 LQKENI. Trimming took 2 bases from V and 4 from J; bases not matched to a gene: 8. The CDR3: CASSPRLAGGPFTGELFF. The CDR3 DNA sequence: TGTGCCAGCTCACCAAGGCTAGCGGGAGGGCCATTCACCGGGGAGCTGTTTTTT.